Below, one T cell receptor beta chain is given with its context. The antigen remains unidentified. This sample is part of a study of T cell responses to AZD1222 COVID-19 vaccine. Study outcomes and limitations: Targeting of unmutated variant regions was reportedly seen in nearly half of spike-specific TCRs. Spike-wide vaccine-associated CD4 TCRs dominated at 160-218 and 743-854.

Per the germline V gene, CDR1 is SGHRS and CDR2 is YFSETQ. V was pared by 2 bases and J by 2 bases, with 13 bases between. This CDR3 spans 16 amino acids. Repertoires were generated with immunoSEQ multiplex PCR, while TCRdb's copy carries only in-frame clones and drops some. The table includes 130,000 to 150,000 clones, over 80% detected once. The sample consisted of peripheral blood, taken 28 days after the second AZD1222 dose. The origin of this receptor is an adult who received the AZD1222 COVID-19 vaccine. This chain connects TRBV5-1 to TRBJ2-2; no clear D. The CDR3, as DNA: TGCGCCAGCAGCTTTAGTAGGGTTGAAAACACCGGGGAGCTGTTTTTT. It is translated as CASSFSRVENTGELFF.